What follows describes a single T cell receptor (beta chain). This specimen comes from a study of blood T cell repertoires in COVID-19. Here immunoSEQ multiplex PCR was the method, and the copy in TCRdb shows in-frame clones only, minus some. Of over 200,000 clones detected, 88% appear once; the ten largest clones hold 0.99%. The specimen was peripheral blood. This receptor was identified in a woman aged 40 to 50 who had recovered from COVID-19.

Here the CDR3 reads CAWGVGPYNEQFF. The CDR3 DNA reads TGTGCCTGGGGGGTGGGCCCCTACAATGAGCAGTTCTTC. The chain recombines TRBV30 with TRBJ2-1; no clear D. CDR1 is GTSNPN, CDR2 SVGIG, per germline (reference sequence). The CDR3 runs 13 residues. V was trimmed by 5 bases and J by 2 bases, leaving 10 bases between them.